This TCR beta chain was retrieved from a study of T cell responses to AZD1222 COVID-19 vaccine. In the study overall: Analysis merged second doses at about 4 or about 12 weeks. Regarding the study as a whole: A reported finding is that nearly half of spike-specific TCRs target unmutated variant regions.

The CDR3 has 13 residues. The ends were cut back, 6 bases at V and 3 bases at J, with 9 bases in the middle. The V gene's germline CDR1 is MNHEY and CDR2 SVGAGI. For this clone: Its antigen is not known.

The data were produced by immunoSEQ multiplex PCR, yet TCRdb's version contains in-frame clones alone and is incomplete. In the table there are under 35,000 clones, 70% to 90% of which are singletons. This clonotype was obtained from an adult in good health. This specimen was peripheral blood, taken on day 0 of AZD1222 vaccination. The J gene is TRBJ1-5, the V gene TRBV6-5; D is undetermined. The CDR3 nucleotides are TGTGCCAGCAGCCGGGTCCTCAATCAGCCCCAGCATTTT. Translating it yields CASSRVLNQPQHF.